Sequencing of this T cell receptor beta chain was carried out in a study of blood T cell repertoires in COVID-19. Study context: T cells, B-cell-depleted T cells, or PBMCs supplied cDNA or gDNA.

Trimming cost V 2 bases and J 2 bases; bases outside gene matches: 6. This CDR3 has 16 residues. Germline CDR1 reads SGHRS; CDR2 reads YFSETQ. Using immunoSEQ multiplex PCR, the repertoire was profiled, and TCRdb retains in-frame clones only, with some absent. This table holds roughly 99,000 clones, roughly 84% found once. Sequenced: peripheral blood. The receptor was derived from a human donor in a cohort sampled during active COVID-19. The chain links TRBV5-1 to TRBJ2-3, with 9 bases matching TRBD2. The CDR3 sequence: CASSFGGLANTDTQYF. CDR3 nucleotide sequence: TGCGCCAGCAGCTTTGGAGGACTAGCGAACACAGATACGCAGTATTTT.